Below are 8 T cell receptor beta chains sequenced from a single sample in a study of CD8+CD57+ T cells in acquired aplastic anemia (dated by TCRdb to 2016 to 2019). Patients chosen for sequencing had shown expansion of CD8+CD57+ cells by flow cytometry. Reads for this sample came from an Illumina HiSeq 2000. TCR beta VDJ combination and CDR3 sequence profiling used genomic DNA as the template. Through fastp at Q25 and MiXCR, TCRdb rebuilt clones from the public reads, retaining in-frame beta chains. Here each entry gathers all rows of one CDR3 protein and keeps the most common genes and DNA. The sample table contains 200,000 to 300,000 distinct CDR3 sequences; only one count was recorded for 82% of them. Of the sample, about two fifths falls within the top ten clones. Material for sequencing was sorted CD4+, CD8+, or CD8+CD57+ T cells (not recorded which) from PBMCs. These TCRs come from a human donor with aplastic anemia.

The V call is TRBV9, the J call TRBJ1-6; D is ambiguous. The CDR3 runs to 14 residues. V lost 0 bases and J lost 8, with 9 bases in between. In germline, CDR1 is SGDLS, CDR2 YYNGEE. The CDR3 DNA reads as TGTGCCAGCAGCGTAGGGACCGCCCATTCACCCCTCCACTTT. Its protein product is CASSVGTAHSPLHF.

This chain connects TRBV6-5 to TRBJ2-7; 8 nucleotides agree with TRBD1. J was trimmed by 3 bases and V by 0 bases; bases with no gene match: 7. The CDR3 is made up of 16 amino acids. Germline V gene sequence: CDR1 MNHEY, CDR2 SVGAGI. CDR3 DNA sequence: TGTGCCAGCAGTTACTCGGTGGGACAGGCGCTCTACGAGCAGTACTTC. It encodes CASSYSVGQALYEQYF.

The chain links TRBV5-1 to TRBJ1-5, with a possible D match to TRBD1 (6 bases). V lost 4 bases and J lost 6, with 17 bases in between. CDR3 length: 15 amino acids. Germline CDR1 reads SGHRS; CDR2 reads YFSETQ. CDR3 coding DNA: TGCGCCAGCAGCACGGGGGGGCTGAGATTTCAGCCCCAGCATTTT. Translation: CASSTGGLRFQPQHF.

This chain links TRBV7-2 with TRBJ2-1; 11 positions match TRBD2. After removal of 3 bases from V and 9 bases from J, the junction contained 10 bases not matched to a gene. CDR1 and CDR2 from the germline V gene are SGHTA and FQGNSA. This CDR3 is 16 amino acids long. CDR3 nucleotide sequence: TGTGCCAGCAGCTTCGAAAGTAGCGGGGGGGGCGCTGAGCAGTTCTTC. It yields the protein CASSFESSGGGAEQFF.

With regard to this clonotype: Lacking the conserved final phenylalanine or tryptophan, this CDR3 likely reflects a read error. The chain employs TRBV7-9 and TRBJ1-1; the D is unclear. Germline V gene data show CDR1 as SEHNR and CDR2 as FQNEAQ (reference sequence). The CDR3 has 12 amino acids. V lost 4 bases to trimming and J lost 11 bases, with 14 bases between them. The CDR3 sequence: CASSYQSSEAFD. CDR3 DNA sequence: TGTGCCAGCAGCTATCAAAGCAGTGAGGCTTTCGAT.

The gene calls are TRBV7-2 and TRBJ1-5; 8 positions match TRBD1. In germline, CDR1 is SGHTA, CDR2 FQGNSA. J lost 7 bases, V lost 5 bases, and 7 bases had no gene match. The CDR3 contains 14 residues. The CDR3, as DNA: TGTGCCAGCAGCGTCGGGACAGGATACCAGCCCCAGCATTTT. As protein: CASSVGTGYQPQHF.

The chain couples TRBV11-2 to TRBJ2-7; no definite D call. The CDR3 has 13 amino acids. The germline CDR1 and CDR2 sequences are SGHAT and FQNNGV. V was shortened by 5 bases and J by 5 bases, with 13 bases between the two germline ends. The CDR3 is CASSVTLLHEQYF. In nucleotides, the CDR3 is TGTGCCAGCAGCGTGACTCTCTTACACGAGCAGTACTTC.

The chain recombines TRBV7-3 with TRBJ2-3, with 8 nucleotides matching TRBD1. The CDR3 runs to 15 residues. V dropped 2 bases and J dropped 3; count of bases not matched to a gene: 4. CDR1 and CDR2 (germline): SGHTA, FQGTGA. For the CDR3, the DNA is TGTGCCAGCAGCTTACAGGGGGCGAGAACAGATACGCAGTATTTT. This codes for CASSLQGARTDTQYF. The full variable domain, in which reference TRBV7-3 and TRBJ2-3 provide the parts outside the CDR3, is GAGVSQTPSNKVTEKGKYVELRCDPISGHTALYWYRQSLGQGPEFLIYFQGTGAADDSGLPNDRFFAVRPEGSVSTLKIQRTERGDSAVYLCASSLQGARTDTQYFGPGTRLTVL.